The 2 T cell receptor beta chains listed next were all sequenced from one sample in a study of blood T cells in healthy people across ages. A second roughly 6 to 11 cycle PCR used barcoded and J-beta primers. TCRdb ran MiXCR on the 5' RACE reads and lists one entry per CDR3 protein. The data contain about 1.4 million distinct CDR3 sequences, approximately 60% of them seen just once; the ten biggest clones take up approximately 7%. The sequencing input was blood. These receptors were obtained from a man aged 18 to 30 in good health.

The chain links TRBV27 to TRBJ2-7, with 13 bases lining up with TRBD2. CDR1 is MNHEY and CDR2 is SMNVEV in the germline V gene (reference sequence). The CDR3 runs to 14 residues. Trimming at V came to 5 bases and at J to 6 bases, leaving 4 bases not matched to a gene. The CDR3 spells CASSQLAGGGEQYF. In DNA form, the CDR3 reads TGTGCCAGCAGTCAACTAGCGGGAGGGGGCGAGCAGTACTTC.

CDR3 loop: CASSDPGQGLDEQYF. The CDR3 DNA sequence: TGTGCCAGCAGTGACCCGGGACAGGGTCTAGACGAGCAGTACTTC. V usage is TRBV6-1 and J usage is TRBJ2-7, with 9 bases aligning to TRBD1. The V and J ends lost 3 bases and 5 bases, in that order; junction bases with no gene match: 8. The CDR3 runs 15 residues. Per the germline V gene, CDR1 is MNHNS and CDR2 is SASEGT.